The 21 T cell receptor beta chains given below trace back to one sample, sequenced in a study of vaccination and CD4 T cells after COVID-19 (dated by TCRdb to 2022 to 2024). What these receptors recognize is not known. The intended sense of this specimen's treatment or condition label: approximately 11-day PBMC culture with coronavirus spike peptide pools or control peptides (ViraFEST assay). The library was prepared using PCR. TCRdb shows the sequencer as Illumina iSeq 100. DNA from cultured CD4+ T cells underwent TCR sequencing with the Oncomine TCR Beta short-read assay at the Johns Hopkins FTIC core. TCRdb took the public reads, trimmed them with fastp at Q25, ran MiXCR for clone calling and kept in-frame beta chains. All rows with the same CDR3 protein become a single entry with the most common DNA and genes. Counted in this sample were some 9,300 distinct CDR3 sequences; 73% of them appeared once. The top ten hold less than 35% of the sample.

Material: CD4+ T cells from blood, cultured in vitro. The receptors derive from a human donor who had recovered from COVID-19.

This sequence joins TRBV28 and TRBJ2-7, with 9 bases identical to TRBD1. Germline V gives CDR1 MDHEN, CDR2 SYDVKM. The J segment lost 6 bases and the V segment lost 6 bases, leaving 12 bases of the junction unmatched. CDR3 length: 15 amino acids. The CDR3, as DNA: TGTGCCAGCAGCCTAGGGGGGACAGGGCCATCCGAGCAGTACTTC. This sequence encodes CASSLGGTGPSEQYF.

This sequence joins TRBV7-2 and TRBJ2-7; 8 positions match TRBD1. This CDR3 contains 17 residues. The V segment lost 2 bases and the J segment 3 bases; nucleotides outside the gene matches: 12. The germline gives CDR1 SGHTA, CDR2 FQGNSA. The CDR3 sequence: CASSLSIATGEFYEQYF. The DNA for the CDR3 is TGTGCCAGCAGCTTAAGTATCGCGACAGGGGAATTCTACGAGCAGTACTTC.

The chain couples TRBV7-3 to TRBJ2-6; D remains ambiguous. The CDR3 has 15 residues. Germline V gene sequence: CDR1 SGHTA, CDR2 FQGTGA. V lost 2 bases, J lost 1 base, and 6 bases lay in between. The CDR3 loop is CASSLLGSGANVLTF. CDR3 nucleotides: TGTGCCAGCAGCTTATTGGGTTCTGGGGCCAACGTCCTGACTTTC.

This chain connects TRBV6-1 to TRBJ2-3; D remains ambiguous. Trimming removed 8 bases at V and 4 bases at J, with 13 bases between. The CDR3 sequence is 13 residues long. Germline CDR1 MNHNS, CDR2 SASEGT. The DNA of the CDR3 is TGTGCCAGCGAGCTGGGAATAGCAGATACGCAGTATTTT. The encoded protein is CASELGIADTQYF.

The chain has TRBV19 and TRBJ2-3; D not resolved. Germline V lookup: CDR1 LNHDA, CDR2 SQIVND (reference sequence). The CDR3 sequence is 13 residues long. V shed 6 bases and J shed 1 base, with 8 bases lying between them. CDR3 amino acids: CASRTAGTDTQYF. The CDR3 DNA reads as TGTGCCAGTAGAACTGCTGGCACAGATACGCAGTATTTT.

This clonotype was detected a few times. The rearrangement links TRBV7-8 to TRBJ1-5; D gene uncertain. The CDR3 spans 16 residues. V was pared by 0 bases and J by 6 bases, with 15 bases between. Germline CDR1 is SGHVS and CDR2 is FQNEAQ. The CDR3 region has the DNA TGTGCCAGCAGCTTAGCGCAAGGGAGGTTGACTCAGCCCCAGCATTTT. Encoded protein: CASSLAQGRLTQPQHF.

The rearrangement links TRBV11-2 to TRBJ2-1; possible D gene TRBD1, 7 bases. V was pared by 4 bases and J by 4 bases, with 14 bases between. This CDR3 is 15 amino acids long. Germline CDR1 SGHAT, CDR2 FQNNGV. The CDR3 spells CASSSGDSTYNEQFF. The CDR3 nucleotides read TGTGCCAGCAGCTCGGGGGACAGTACGTACAATGAGCAGTTCTTC.

The table lists this clonotype with a few counts. The gene calls are TRBV7-2 and TRBJ2-5; maybe TRBD1 (5 bases). The CDR3 covers 11 residues. The germline V and J ends were trimmed by 4 bases and 10 bases, with 10 bases remaining between them. Germline V gene data show CDR1 as SGHTA and CDR2 as FQGNSA. The CDR3 here is CASSSGHGQYF. Here the CDR3 DNA reads TGTGCCAGCAGCTCAGGACATGGCCAGTACTTC. The variable domain in full, with the rest retrieved from reference TRBV7-2 and TRBJ2-5, is GAGVSQSPSNKVTEKGKDVELRCDPISGHTALYWYRQSLGQGLEFLIYFQGNSAPDKSGLPSDRFSAERTGGSVSTLTIQRTQQEDSAVYLCASSSGHGQYFGPGTRLLVL.

Comments on this clonotype: At one of its ends the junction is not consistent with the germline gene, which may arise from a read error. The V call is TRBV7-7, the J call TRBJ2-5; possibly TRBD1 for D (5 bases). Germline V gene sequence: CDR1 SSHAT, CDR2 FNYEAQ (reference sequence). This CDR3 region has 16 residues. In DNA form, the CDR3 reads TGTGCTAGCAGTTCCGCTTCCAGGGCCACGGGAGAGACCCAGTACTTC. Its translation is CASSSASRATGETQYF.

This chain links TRBV25-1 with TRBJ1-3; D uncertain. The ends were cut back, 5 bases at V and 2 bases at J, with 4 bases in the middle. The CDR3 length is 12 residues. Germline V CDR1 and CDR2: MGHDK, SYGVNS. The CDR3 coding sequence is TGTGCCAGCAGTTGGGCTGGAAACACCATATATTTT. Amino acid sequence: CASSWAGNTIYF. Variable domain in full (rest from reference TRBV25-1 and TRBJ1-3): EADIYQTPRYLVIGTGKKITLECSQTMGHDKMYWYQQDPGMELHLIHYSYGVNSTEKGDLSSESTVSRIRTEHFPLTLESARPSHTSQYLCASSWAGNTIYFGEGSWLTVV.

The rearrangement joins TRBV28 to TRBJ2-2; possibly TRBD2 for D (6 bases). Germline assignment: CDR1 MDHEN and CDR2 SYDVKM. The CDR3 is 16 amino acids. Trimming cost V 1 base and J 7 bases, with 16 bases left between them. CDR3 in amino acids: CASSLLGRLEDGELFF. CDR3 nucleotide sequence: TGTGCCAGCAGTTTATTGGGCCGACTAGAGGACGGGGAGCTGTTTTTT.

This clonotype appeared a single time. This chain links TRBV2 with TRBJ1-2; weak D call: TRBD1 (5 bases). CDR3 size: 13 residues. Germline lookup yields CDR1 SNHLY and CDR2 FYNNEI. Trimming stripped 4 bases from V and 5 bases from J, with 11 bases between. CDR3 sequence (DNA): TGTGCCAGCAGTGCCCGACAGTTTTATGGCTACACCTTC. Encoded protein: CASSARQFYGYTF.

This clonotype was observed a single time. The chain has TRBV15 and TRBJ2-7; 8 positions agree with TRBD2. Germline-derived CDR1 and CDR2 are LNHNV and YYDKDF (reference sequence). The CDR3 totals 16 residues. Trimming cost V 0 bases and J 3 bases; bases outside gene matches: 7. The CDR3 protein is CATSRDLREGFYEQYF. The CDR3 region has the DNA TGTGCCACCAGCAGAGATCTACGGGAGGGTTTCTACGAGCAGTACTTC.

The rearrangement joins TRBV7-9 to TRBJ2-1; a possible D gene is TRBD2 (5 bases). This CDR3 contains 15 residues. Germline CDR1 SEHNR, CDR2 FQNEAQ (reference sequence). Trimming removed 3 bases at V and 7 bases at J, with 16 bases between. This chain's CDR3 is CASSFSSRRTNEQFF. The CDR3 bases are TGTGCCAGCAGCTTCTCAAGCCGACGGACTAATGAGCAGTTCTTC.

The CDR3 DNA follows: TGTGCCAGCAGGACTCCGACTAGCTCCTACAATGAGCAGTTCTTC. Translating gives CASRTPTSSYNEQFF. This sequence joins TRBV2 and TRBJ2-1; weak D call: TRBD2 (6 bases). CDR1 and CDR2 (germline): SNHLY, FYNNEI. Trimming removed 6 bases from V and 0 bases from J, with 12 bases in between. This CDR3 contains 15 residues.

V gene TRBV11-2 combines with J gene TRBJ2-7; a possible D gene is TRBD1 (6 bases). Trimming took off 5 bases at V and 2 bases at J, with 13 bases between the two ends. The germline V gene encodes CDR1 SGHAT and CDR2 FQNNGV. The CDR3 consists of 14 residues. The CDR3 is CASSQNRDAYEQYF. The CDR3 bases are TGTGCCAGCAGCCAAAACAGGGACGCCTACGAGCAGTACTTC.

The CDR3 bases are TGTGCCATCAGTACCGAGTACGGACCTGAAGCTTTCTTT. Protein: CAISTEYGPEAFF. This chain connects TRBV10-3 to TRBJ1-1; D ambiguous. This CDR3 has 13 amino acids. Trimming stripped 5 bases from V and 6 bases from J, with 13 bases between. Germline loops: CDR1 ENHRY, CDR2 SYGVKD.

The chain joins TRBV25-1 to TRBJ2-2; no reliable D call. Per the germline V gene, CDR1 is MGHDK and CDR2 is SYGVNS. The V end was cut by 2 bases, the J end by 6 bases, with 10 bases between. The CDR3 length is 14 residues. The CDR3 DNA reads TGTGCCAGCAGTGAACAAGGTTTACCCGGGGAGCTGTTTTTT. This sequence encodes CASSEQGLPGELFF.

The chain joins TRBV29-1 to TRBJ2-5; TRBD1 aligns across 8 bases. This CDR3 region has 14 residues. V dropped 4 bases and J dropped 5; count of bases not matched to a gene: 9. CDR1 and CDR2 from the germline V gene are SQVTM and ANQGSEA. CDR3 sequence: CSVAPSGGRETQYF. The CDR3 nucleotides read TGCAGCGTTGCTCCCTCAGGGGGCAGGGAGACCCAGTACTTC.

The chain combines TRBV6-1 with TRBJ2-1, with 10 bases that match TRBD2. V trimming: 3 bases; J trimming: 5 bases; junction bases outside the gene matches: 10. This CDR3 has 17 residues. CDR1 is MNHNS, CDR2 SASEGT, per germline. The CDR3 sequence is CASSDPQRGGLNNEQFF. The CDR3 DNA reads as TGTGCCAGCAGTGACCCTCAGCGGGGGGGGTTGAACAATGAGCAGTTCTTC.

In DNA, the CDR3 is TGTGCCAGCAGCTTCTACGCGGGGGGGATGAACACTGAAGCTTTCTTT. Amino acids: CASSFYAGGMNTEAFF. The J gene is TRBJ1-1, the V gene TRBV7-2; a possible D gene is TRBD1 (5 bases). The germline V and J ends were trimmed by 3 bases and 0 bases, with 14 bases remaining between them. CDR1 SGHTA and CDR2 FQGNSA come from the germline V gene. The CDR3 spans 16 residues.